These 9 T cell receptor beta chains were sequenced from one sample in a study of blood T cells in healthy people across ages (dated by TCRdb to the mid-2010s). Library construction relied on 5' RACE. A second 7 to 11 cycle PCR used a sample-barcoded 5' primer and a J-beta primer mix. Through fastp at Q25 and MiXCR, TCRdb rebuilt clones from the public reads, retaining in-frame beta chains. Entries that share a CDR3 protein sequence are merged under the most common genes and DNA. This sample is represented by over 1,500,000 distinct CDR3 sequences; 35% to 50% of them were singletons. The top ten hold 23% of the sample. Sequenced sample: blood. Receptors originate from a human donor in good health.

Worth noting for this clonotype: A read error may account for a junction end that differs from germline. V gene TRBV6-6 combines with J gene TRBJ2-5; unclear D gene. Germline assignment: CDR1 MNHNY and CDR2 SVGAGI (reference sequence). CDR3 length: 15 residues. The CDR3 DNA follows: TGTGCCAGCGGTTACGGTCGGACCGACCAAGAGACCCAGTACTTC. Amino acids: CASGYGRTDQETQYF.

This chain joins TRBV6-1 and TRBJ1-1; tentatively, D is TRBD1 (6 bases). This CDR3 comprises 14 residues. V lost 6 bases, J lost 4 bases, and 15 bases lay in between. The germline CDR1 and CDR2 sequences are MNHNS and SASEGT. The CDR3 DNA is TGTGCCAGCAGCGCCGAGGGGGGCAGCACTGAAGCTTTCTTT. This sequence encodes CASSAEGGSTEAFF.

The J gene is TRBJ1-4, the V gene TRBV7-9; the match to TRBD1 covers 8 bases. This CDR3 has 14 residues. V lost 5 bases, J lost 6 bases, and 5 bases stayed unmatched. Germline assignment: CDR1 SEHNR and CDR2 FQNEAQ (reference sequence). The CDR3 nucleotides are TGTGCCAGCAGCCAGACAGGGGCCGATGAAAAACTGTTTTTT. This sequence encodes CASSQTGADEKLFF.

About this clonotype: Mismatch with germline at one junction end may stem from a read error. The chain uses TRBV7-9 and TRBJ2-3; possible D gene TRBD2, 6 bases. The germline V gene has CDR1 SEHNR and CDR2 FQNEAQ (reference sequence). This CDR3 has 16 residues. CDR3 nucleotide sequence: TGCGCCAGCAGCCAAGAATTAGCGGAGAACACAGATACGCAGTATTTT. This codes for CASSQELAENTDTQYF.

This clonotype is a singleton in its sample. This sequence joins TRBV6-5 and TRBJ1-5, with TRBD1 as a possible D gene (6 bases). The ends were cut back, 0 bases at V and 8 bases at J, with 11 bases in the middle. The germline V gene has CDR1 MNHEY and CDR2 SVGAGI. This CDR3 is 14 amino acids long. The CDR3 reads CASSYSQGGKPQHF. CDR3 bases: TGTGCCAGCAGTTACTCACAGGGCGGTAAGCCCCAGCATTTT.

This chain's CDR3 is CSVEKGLAGVQETQYF. The CDR3 coding sequence is TGCAGCGTTGAAAAAGGACTAGCGGGGGTTCAAGAGACCCAGTACTTC. The V and J genes are TRBV29-1 and TRBJ2-5, with TRBD2 identical over 13 bases. Per germline, CDR1 SQVTM and CDR2 ANQGSEA. This CDR3 region has 16 residues. The V gene end was trimmed by 2 bases and the J gene end by 2 bases; junction bases not matched to a gene: 5.

The genes are TRBV10-3 and TRBJ2-6; the match to TRBD1 covers 7 bases. Germline V gene sequence: CDR1 ENHRY, CDR2 SYGVKD. With 9 bases clipped from V and 0 bases from J, the junction kept 8 bases outside the gene matches. CDR3 length: 16 residues. CDR3 sequence (DNA): TGTGCCATTTCGGACAGGACCTTCTCTGGGGCCAACGTCCTGACTTTC. This translates into CAISDRTFSGANVLTF.

The table lists this clonotype with a few counts. V usage is TRBV7-9 and J usage is TRBJ2-1, with 8 positions matching TRBD1. Losses at the gene ends were 2 bases for V and 8 bases for J; bases not matched to a gene: 2. This CDR3 comprises 13 residues. The germline V gene has CDR1 SEHNR and CDR2 FQNEAQ (reference sequence). CDR3 sequence (DNA): TGTGCCAGCAGCTTACACAGGGGGTATGAGCAGTTCTTC. It specifies CASSLHRGYEQFF.

This clonotype was counted a single time. The chain employs TRBV29-1 and TRBJ1-1, with D unresolved. The CDR3 totals 14 residues. The germline V and J ends were trimmed by 4 bases and 3 bases, with 15 bases remaining between them. Germline CDR1 reads SQVTM; CDR2 reads ANQGSEA. In nucleotides, the CDR3 is TGCAGCGTTGGGTTACGGGTGAGGGACACTGAAGCTTTCTTT. It translates to CSVGLRVRDTEAFF.